The TCR beta chain described here comes from a study of blood T cell repertoires in COVID-19. Across the study: Some COVID-19 samples were acute and others convalescent; all came from the United States, Italy and Spain. T cells, B-cell-depleted T cells, or PBMCs provided the cDNA or gDNA that served as material.

Study processing details: Estimation of nucleated cell counts was performed using reference gene primer amplification. Clones were read by immunoSEQ multiplex PCR, and TCRdb kept only the in-frame ones, dropping some. Clonal size and the V and J genes are those of that table, whereas D and trimming came from the DNA. The sample contains about 100,000 clones, approximately 86% of which appear only once. CDR1 MDHEN and CDR2 SYDVKM come from the germline V gene. V was clipped by 3 bases and J by 7 bases, with 18 bases between them. This CDR3 spans 15 amino acids. This sequence was found in an elderly man with active or convalescent COVID-19. Sample: peripheral blood. The genes are TRBV28 and TRBJ1-2, with D possibly being TRBD1 (5 bases). The CDR3 DNA reads TGTGCCAGCAGTTTTACCAGGGCCCTCTCGAGTGGCTACACCTTC. Amino acids: CASSFTRALSSGYTF.